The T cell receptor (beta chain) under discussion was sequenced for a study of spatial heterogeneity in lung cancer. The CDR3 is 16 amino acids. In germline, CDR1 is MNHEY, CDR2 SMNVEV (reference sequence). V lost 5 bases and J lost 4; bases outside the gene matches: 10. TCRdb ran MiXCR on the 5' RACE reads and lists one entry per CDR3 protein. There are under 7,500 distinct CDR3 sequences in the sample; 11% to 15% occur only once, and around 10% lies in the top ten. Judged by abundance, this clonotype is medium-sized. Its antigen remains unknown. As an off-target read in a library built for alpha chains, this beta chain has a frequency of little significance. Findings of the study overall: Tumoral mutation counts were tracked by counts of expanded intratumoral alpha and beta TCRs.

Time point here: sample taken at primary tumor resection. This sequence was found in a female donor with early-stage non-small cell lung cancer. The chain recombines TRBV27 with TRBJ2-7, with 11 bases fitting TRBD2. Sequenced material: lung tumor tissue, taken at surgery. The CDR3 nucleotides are TGTGCCAGCAGTCAATCCGGGACTAGCGGCATATACGAGCAGTACTTC. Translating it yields CASSQSGTSGIYEQYF.